This TCR beta chain was recorded in a study of cytomegalovirus exposure and HLA in healthy donors (dated by TCRdb to the late 2010s). Broadly, across the study: According to an earlier analysis of a few hundred of the donors, 150 million to 200 million T cells yielded over 100 million unique TCR beta sequences and about 300 Gb of sequence data. In a later genetic analysis, genome-wide SNP genotypes for about 60% of the 666 donors were used, and that subset was treated as a discovery cohort. Typing coverage varied by locus: roughly 620-640 donors for A, B, C, DRB1 and DQB1; approximately 560 for DQA1; around 610 for DPA1; approximately 490 for DPB1. Rather than drawing on any new phenotypic data, the later analysis identified candidate immune exposures from TCR beta sequences and the way those sequences occurred across donors. In an earlier analysis of a few hundred of the donors, high-throughput TCR beta sequencing was used to judge whether each TCR beta V gene segment behaved as functional or pseudogenic. Donor age, sex, ethnicity and CMV serostatus were compiled together with the repertoire data. Among approximately 370 genotyped donors of the cohort, an average of approximately 240,000 unique TCR beta nucleotide sequences was sequenced per donor, of which 15% to 20% were non-productive. To study patterns of TCR occurrence, a later analysis re-analyzed previously published TCR beta repertoires from 666 donors and added high-resolution HLA genotyping. The aim of the study was to test whether cataloging public T cell receptors could identify signatures of past pathogen exposure. The T cell repertoires of some 700 subjects were profiled by immunosequencing and related to cytomegalovirus serostatus. Approximately 310 gigabases of sequencing data and 80 million or so unique TCR sequences were included in an early release covering 500 to 750 HLA-typed donors. Of the roughly 410 genotyped donors, roughly 80% were placed in the genetic ancestry cluster associated with self-reported Caucasian donors. Four or five DR-DQ haplotypes were handled as single units for association and clustering because linkage in the cohort was strong. To predict cytomegalovirus infection status, the study combined high-throughput TCR immunosequencing, statistical association of individual TCRs with disease status, and machine learning. A separate validation cohort of some 130 different subjects was used in addition to the roughly 670-subject first cohort. HLA typing covered class I and class II loci at four-digit resolution. All discovery cohort repertoires had been generated on a single sequencing platform. Study-level results and caveats: A cluster of highly shared sequence variants was judged likely to represent a technical artifact of the sequencing pipeline. A later analysis found that most CMV-associated TCR beta chains appeared HLA-restricted, with HLA associations seemingly driven largely by CMV exposure. In a later genetic analysis, fewer N-insertions in productive TCRs were reported among donors in an Asian-associated ancestry cluster than the approximately 670-donor mean. In a later analysis, HLA-associated TCR beta chains were found to be more clonally expanded and to have lower generation probabilities than equally common non-associated chains. Most TCR sequences were observed very rarely across donors, whereas some public TCRs were present in many individuals. This cohort had only TCR beta chains sequenced, and the lack of alpha or paired-chain data limited which features could be detected. CMV serostatus was the only immune exposure information available for the cohort. It was suggested by the authors that the approach could potentially be generalized to other disease states and immunological phenotypes. In a later analysis, the rate of TCR association differed among HLA loci, with DRB1 alleles having the most associated TCRs and HLA-C alleles having the fewest. A further reported finding was that TCR beta sequences accurately predicted the HLA-A and HLA-B alleles for most subjects in the first cohort. In vitro tests confirmed that a few of the cytomegalovirus-associated TCR beta chains recognize cytomegalovirus antigens. In a later genetic analysis, a missense DCLRE1C variant was associated with V-gene and J-gene trimming of TCR beta chains, and the association was replicated in an independent cohort. In an earlier analysis of approximately 590 of the donors, most TCR beta V segments appeared in productive rearrangements about 87% or about 30% of the time, broadly matching IMGT annotations. Roughly uniform sequencing depth across donors was assumed in presence/absence analyses, although this assumption may not hold. Because counts were too low, roughly 18 rarely observed V segments, including chromosome 9 orphons, were left out of the earlier analysis of some 640 of the donors. Because HLA typing was unavailable for some donors at each locus, only the typed subset was used in association tests. Several of the top co-occurrence clusters appeared to be linked to parvovirus B19, influenza, CMV and Epstein-Barr virus, according to a later analysis. The study gave a list of 150 to 200 TCR beta chains associated with cytomegalovirus. Correlated functional status among segregating V segments might reflect linkage disequilibrium, but an unknown experimental factor could not be ruled out. At a false discovery rate of 0.05, a later analysis linked some 18,000 TCR beta sequences to specific HLA alleles. When HLA alleles, especially DR and DQ, strongly co-occurred, TCR associations were difficult to assign to individual alleles. In both the original and validation cohorts, the classifier was reported to diagnose cytomegalovirus status with high specificity and sensitivity.

The cohort was made up of roughly 670 healthy bone marrow donors. Cohort members were all nominally healthy when sampled, although unrecorded immune exposures were likely present. The donor tested CMV seronegative, placing the donor among the 352 seronegative members of the cohort. Every donor gave a peripheral blood sample, and the peripheral blood mononuclear cells from that sample were used for TCR beta sequencing. The Qiagen DNeasy Blood Extraction Kit was used to extract genomic DNA from the blood cell samples. Libraries came from the immunoSEQ multiplex PCR assay. A mixture of 60 forward primers for TCR Vbeta segments and 13 reverse primers for TCR Jbeta segments was used in the multiplex PCR. The CDR3 region of rearranged TCR beta genes was amplified from genomic DNA by a multiplex PCR assay. The amplified TCR beta libraries were sequenced on the Illumina HiSeq System as 87-base-pair reads. The authors' analysis ran thus. A later analysis counted approximately 74 million unique TCR beta chains across the 640 or so repertoires, and around 9.9 million of these chains were shared by at least two donors. To remove PCR and sequencing errors, raw reads were error-corrected and collapsed into unique sequences using a nearest-neighbor algorithm that merged closely related sequences. To assign V, D and J gene segments, CDR3 sequences were aligned to IMGT reference sequences. Each retained sequence needed at least a six-nucleotide match to both a V gene segment and a J gene segment. Rearrangements were called productive when the CDR3 lacked stop codons and stayed in frame with V and J; all others were non-productive. Following IMGT convention, CDR3 was defined as the stretch from the second conserved V-encoded cysteine to the conserved J-encoded phenylalanine. Sequences without an unambiguous match to a single V gene segment were excluded from the earlier analysis of about 630 of the donors. In an earlier analysis of around 590 of the donors, a V segment was called functional when productive rearrangements were above 56.7%, and segregating when the standard deviation between donors exceeded 5%. A statistical classification framework was developed to diagnose cytomegalovirus status using the catalog of TCR beta chain sequences. In a later analysis, TCR nucleotide sequences were compared against IMGT/GENE-DB human TR gene sequences so that V and J genes could be assigned. In a later analysis, CDR3 sequences and most-parsimonious VDJ recombination scenarios were assigned using the TCRdist pipeline. In a later analysis, every TCR beta chain was defined by the combination of its CDR3 amino acid sequence and its V-gene family, and reads without a unique V-gene family were dropped. In a later analysis, around 600 highly shared, low-generation-probability nucleotide sequences were removed to address suspected cross-contamination and a sequencing artifact. In a later analysis, a clonal expansion index for each public chain was calculated from normalized within-repertoire ranks of inferred template counts. In a later analysis, generation probabilities were computed with a VDJ recombination model fitted to out-of-frame rearrangements, and the resulting probabilities were checked against IGoR. A later analysis scored TCR-TCR, TCR-HLA and TCR-CMV co-occurrence with hypergeometric tests, applying a repertoire-size bias correction to TCR pairs. A later analysis estimated false discovery rates by permuting HLA or CMV assignments 20 times. In a later analysis, co-occurring TCRs were grouped using DBSCAN, and TCRdist sequence similarity was added for clustering within HLA-allele-positive subsets. Repertoires with fewer than 30,000 or more than 120,000 public chains, plus five repertoires with anomalous nucleotide sharing, were excluded from co-occurrence clustering. TCRdb obtained this table from immuneACCESS and retained in-frame rearrangements with V and J assigned. These tables miss some clones; where compared with another copy, unresolved V genes account for less than half of the shortfall, and the remainder is unexplained. Clone size and the V and J calls come from that table; the DNA yielded D and trimming. This sample has roughly 140,000 clones in its table, and 70% to 85% of those were observed once. Less than 4% of the sample is in the top ten clones.

About this clone itself: The antigen this receptor binds is unknown. Base qualities are not at hand, and no much larger clone is one base apart.

This receptor was obtained from a male donor in good health and CMV-seronegative. Input material: PBMCs.

CDR3 region: CATSNRGGELFF. The DNA sequence is given as TGTGCCACCTCGAATCGGGGCGGGGAGCTGTTTTTT. The rearrangement joined TRBV15 to TRBJ2-2; a weak D assignment points to TRBD2 (5 bases agree). The V and J ends are trimmed by 8 bases and 7 bases, leaving 11 bases between them. CDR1 LNHNV and CDR2 YYDKDF were looked up in the germline V gene (reference sequence). From its cysteine to its phenylalanine, the CDR3 spans 12 amino acids. Only the CDR3 region is kept as DNA, spanning 36 bases read in frame from base 1.